These 26 T cell receptor beta chains were all obtained from the same sample, sequenced in a study of regulatory T cells in long-lasting Graves disease. Assembly of TCR beta libraries relied on iRepertoire HTBI primers together with Arm-PCR of CDR3 regions. TCRdb re-analysed the multiplex PCR reads in MiXCR, keeping a single row per CDR3 protein. The sample has 400,000 to 500,000 distinct CDR3 sequences; about 21% are singletons. Time point specified: persistent/refractory GD, antithyroid drugs over 5 years with positive TRAb. With RNA extracted from PBMCs as input, the TCR library was made. The sequencing here drew on peripheral blood mononuclear cells (PBMCs), taken when the disease was refractory, from a patient treated with antithyroid drugs. The receptor source for this set is a female donor with Graves disease.

The V call is TRBV29-1, the J call TRBJ2-1, with 7 bases fitting TRBD2. Germline CDR1 reads SQVTM; CDR2 reads ANQGSEA. With 3 bases clipped from V and 4 bases from J, the junction kept 6 bases outside the gene matches. CDR3 length: 14 amino acids. The CDR3 bases are TGCAGCGTTGAGGGCGGGAGTCATTACAATGAGCAGTTCTTC. It yields the protein CSVEGGSHYNEQFF.

This clonotype has just a few counts. The chain employs TRBV5-1 and TRBJ1-2; 7 positions agree with TRBD1. With 4 bases clipped from V and 6 bases from J, the junction kept 3 bases outside the gene matches. Germline V gene data show CDR1 as SGHRS and CDR2 as YFSETQ. The CDR3 has 12 residues. As DNA, the CDR3 is TGCGCCAGCAGCACCGACAGGGATGGCTACACCTTC. This translates into CASSTDRDGYTF. The complete variable domain, with remaining parts taken from reference TRBV5-1 and TRBJ1-2, reads KAGVTQTPRYLIKTRGQQVTLSCSPISGHRSVSWYQQTPGQGLQFLFEYFSETQRNKGNFPGRFSGRQFSNSRSEMNVSTLELGDSALYLCASSTDRDGYTFGSGTRLTVV.

This clonotype occurred a few times. The chain joins TRBV7-2 to TRBJ2-7, with D uncertain. Trimming stripped 5 bases from V and 6 bases from J, with 14 bases between. This CDR3 contains 13 residues. The germline V gene has CDR1 SGHTA and CDR2 FQGNSA. CDR3 nucleotides: TGTGCCAGCAGCCAACCAGCCGTCCGCGAGCAGTACTTC. This translates into CASSQPAVREQYF.

This clonotype was seen only a few times. CDR3 nucleotide sequence: TGCAGTGCTAGTCGCGTAGAAACCTACGAGCAGTACTTC. Its translation is CSASRVETYEQYF. The gene calls are TRBV20-1 and TRBJ2-7, with D unclear. The CDR3 has 13 residues. Germline CDR1 is DFQATT and CDR2 is SNEGSKA (reference sequence). The ends were cut back, 3 bases at V and 2 bases at J, with 11 bases in the middle.

As concerns this clonotype: A read error may produce the germline difference seen at one junction end. The CDR3 reads CASSYSNYGGYTF. The CDR3 bases are TGTGCCAGCAGTTACTCGAATTATGGGGGCTACACCTTC. The J gene is TRBJ1-2, the V gene TRBV6-4, with unresolved D. Germline V gene data show CDR1 as MRHNA and CDR2 as SNTAGT. This CDR3 contains 13 residues.

This clonotype was recorded a few times. This chain joins TRBV6-1 and TRBJ2-7, with 9 positions matching TRBD1. Germline CDR1 is MNHNS and CDR2 is SASEGT. V lost 2 bases, J lost 0 bases, and 2 bases stayed unmatched. This CDR3 has 15 residues. The CDR3 DNA follows: TGTGCCAGCAGTGAAAGACAGGGGGGCTCCTACGAGCAGTACTTC. Translated, it gives CASSERQGGSYEQYF.

The chain couples TRBV19 to TRBJ2-7; TRBD1 matches 7 bases. J lost 2 bases, V lost 4 bases, and 5 bases had no gene match. Germline V CDR1 and CDR2: LNHDA, SQIVND (reference sequence). This CDR3 has 14 amino acids. The CDR3 nucleotides read TGTGCCAGTAGTACGGACAGGCCAACCTACGAGCAGTACTTC. It codes for CASSTDRPTYEQYF.

This clonotype was observed a few times. The V gene is TRBV9, the J gene TRBJ2-5, with D unresolved. The V end was cut by 3 bases, the J end by 5 bases, with 5 bases between. This CDR3 is 11 amino acids long. Germline V gene sequence: CDR1 SGDLS, CDR2 YYNGEE. The CDR3 DNA is TGTGCCAGCAGCGATCACGAGACCCAGTACTTC. Translated: CASSDHETQYF.

The chain couples TRBV2 to TRBJ2-1; TRBD1 aligns across 11 bases. The CDR3 has 17 residues. Germline V gene lookup returns CDR1 SNHLY and CDR2 FYNNEI. Germline trimming cut 6 bases from V and 3 bases from J; bases unmatched to any gene: 10. CDR3 sequence reads: CASSRRTGGFVYNEQFF. CDR3 coding DNA: TGTGCCAGCAGCAGGAGGACAGGGGGCTTTGTCTACAATGAGCAGTTCTTC.

This clonotype was recorded a few times. This sequence joins TRBV19 and TRBJ1-5, with no clear D. This CDR3 comprises 14 residues. Germline CDR1 LNHDA, CDR2 SQIVND (reference sequence). Between the trimmed V and J ends, which lost 5 bases and 6 bases, there was a span of 14 bases. CDR3 sequence reads: CASSPAPTLQPQHF. The CDR3 coding sequence is TGTGCCAGTAGTCCCGCCCCGACACTTCAGCCCCAGCATTTT.

This clonotype was recorded many times. The chain links TRBV15 to TRBJ1-4, with D unresolved. V lost 0 bases, J lost 7 bases, and 15 bases lay in between. The CDR3 runs to 16 residues. Germline CDR1 reads LNHNV; CDR2 reads YYDKDF (reference sequence). The CDR3 region is CATSRDGGPLSEKLFF. DNA for the CDR3: TGTGCCACCAGCAGAGATGGAGGGCCTTTGAGTGAAAAACTGTTTTTT.

This clonotype was observed many times. The V and J genes are TRBV29-1 and TRBJ2-5, with a weak D call TRBD2 (5 bases). The CDR3 totals 12 residues. Trimming stripped 6 bases from V and 7 bases from J, with 15 bases between. Germline CDR1 reads SQVTM; CDR2 reads ANQGSEA. In nucleotides, the CDR3 is TGCAGCGTGACCCGGGGTCTGGGGACCCAGTACTTC. Its protein product is CSVTRGLGTQYF. The full variable domain, in which reference TRBV29-1 and TRBJ2-5 provide the parts outside the CDR3, is SAVISQKPSRDICQRGTSLTIQCQVDSQVTMMFWYRQQPGQSLTLIATANQGSEATYESGFVIDKFPISRPNLTFSTLTVSNMSPEDSSIYLCSVTRGLGTQYFGPGTRLLVL.

This chain uses TRBV11-2 with TRBJ2-7, with TRBD2 identical over 13 bases. Germline V CDR1 and CDR2: SGHAT, FQNNGV. V shed 5 bases and J 2 bases; nucleotides not matched to a gene: 9. The CDR3 sequence is 17 residues long. The CDR3 sequence is CASSQKTGLAGAYEQYF. The CDR3 region has the DNA TGTGCCAGCAGCCAAAAAACCGGACTAGCGGGGGCCTACGAGCAGTACTTC.

At least ten counts were recorded for this clonotype. The chain employs TRBV4-1 and TRBJ2-5; 9 bases line up with TRBD2. The V gene end was trimmed by 4 bases and the J gene end by 5 bases; junction bases not matched to a gene: 14. Germline V gene sequence: CDR1 MGHRA, CDR2 YSYEKL. CDR3 length: 17 amino acids. The CDR3 DNA reads as TGCGCCAGCAGCCCTGGGGCTAGCGGGAATAGGGAGGAGACCCAGTACTTC. Its translation: CASSPGASGNREETQYF.

In this sample, this clonotype turned up a few times. J is TRBJ1-4 and V is TRBV5-1, with no clear D. The V end lost 6 bases, the J end lost 0 bases, and 12 bases lay between the germline ends. The germline V gene encodes CDR1 SGHRS and CDR2 YFSETQ. The CDR3 loop spans 15 amino acids. The CDR3 sequence: CASTLGGTTNEKLFF. In nucleotides, the CDR3 is TGCGCCAGCACCTTAGGAGGGACAACTAATGAAAAACTGTTTTTT.

The table lists this clonotype with many counts. The rearrangement links TRBV12-3 or TRBV12-4 to TRBJ1-6; 7 bases match TRBD1. V was pared by 5 bases and J by 6 bases, with 7 bases of the junction left unmatched. The CDR3 covers 15 residues. Written as DNA, the CDR3 is TGTGCCAGCAGTCTCCGGGACAGAGCTAATTCACCCCTCCACTTT. Translated: CASSLRDRANSPLHF.

This clonotype has at least ten counts. The chain uses TRBV2 and TRBJ1-6; a weak D match, TRBD1 (6 bases). The length of the CDR3 is 14 residues. CDR1 and CDR2 from the germline V gene are SNHLY and FYNNEI. V lost 3 bases, J lost 10 bases, and 13 bases lay in between. CDR3 in amino acids: CASSETGLYSPLHF. In DNA, the CDR3 is TGTGCCAGCAGTGAGACAGGTTTATACTCACCCCTCCACTTT.

This clonotype has a handful of counts. The V gene is TRBV12-3 or TRBV12-4, the J gene TRBJ2-3; 12 nucleotides align to TRBD1. CDR3 length: 16 residues. V lost 6 bases, J lost 4 bases, and 8 bases stayed unmatched. The DNA of the CDR3 is TGTGCCAGCAGCTCCACCGGGACAGGGGGCGCAGATACGCAGTATTTT. Amino acid sequence: CASSSTGTGGADTQYF.

This clonotype has just a few counts. This chain uses TRBV7-9 with TRBJ2-5; tentatively, D is TRBD1 (5 bases). From germline, CDR1 is SEHNR and CDR2 FQNEAQ (reference sequence). This CDR3 has 15 amino acids. V lost 3 bases and J lost 1, with 12 bases in between. The DNA of the CDR3 is TGTGCCAGCAGCTTGTCTGGGGCGCCCCAAGAGACCCAGTACTTC. Translating gives CASSLSGAPQETQYF. Filled out from reference TRBV7-9 and TRBJ2-5, the complete variable domain reads DTGVSQNPRHKITKRGQNVTFRCDPISEHNRLYWYRQTLGQGPEFLTYFQNEAQLEKSRLLSDRFSAERPKGSFSTLEIQRTEQGDSAMYLCASSLSGAPQETQYFGPGTRLLVL.

There are a few counts of this clonotype. This rearrangement joins TRBV28 to TRBJ2-6; the D is unclear. Trimming stripped 5 bases from V and 2 bases from J, with 13 bases between. CDR3 length: 16 residues. Germline values: CDR1 MDHEN, CDR2 SYDVKM. The CDR3 coding sequence is TGTGCCAGCAGTCCCTGGGTAAACACTGGGGCCAACGTCCTGACTTTC. Translated: CASSPWVNTGANVLTF.

The chain joins TRBV6-1 to TRBJ1-1; D is unclear. Trimming removed 5 bases from V and 0 bases from J, with 22 bases in between. The CDR3 is 18 amino acids. Germline assignment: CDR1 MNHNS and CDR2 SASEGT. DNA of the CDR3: TGTGCCAGCAGTCCCACAAGTCCAGGCCGACTTATGAACACTGAAGCTTTCTTT. It yields the protein CASSPTSPGRLMNTEAFF.

Comment on this clonotype: A much larger clone is a single base away; this may be a read error. The J gene is TRBJ2-7, the V gene TRBV27; perhaps TRBD1 as D (6 bases). Germline V gene data show CDR1 as MNHEY and CDR2 as SMNVEV (reference sequence). The CDR3 is 12 amino acids. The V gene lost 7 bases and the J gene lost 3 bases, with 10 bases spanning the gap. For the CDR3, the DNA is TGTGCCAGCATGGGCAGGGGCTACGAGCAGTACTTC. It is translated as CASMGRGYEQYF.

The chain has TRBV2 and TRBJ2-1, with TRBD2 as a possible D gene (5 bases). Germline V gene sequence: CDR1 SNHLY, CDR2 FYNNEI. V gave up 6 bases and J gave up 10 bases, with 16 bases separating them. The CDR3 is 13 residues long. For the CDR3, the DNA is TGTGCCAGCAGCTCGATCCACACGGGGGAGCAGTTCTTC. This codes for CASSSIHTGEQFF.

This chain connects TRBV19 to TRBJ1-4; D unresolved. Germline V gene data show CDR1 as LNHDA and CDR2 as SQIVND (reference sequence). Trimming took off 6 bases at V and 5 bases at J, with 16 bases between the two ends. There are 15 residues in the CDR3. CDR3 residues: CASRTHTPGNEKLFF. CDR3 in DNA: TGTGCCAGTAGGACTCACACGCCGGGGAATGAAAAACTGTTTTTT.

The CDR3 spells CASSSEGTTEAFF. CDR3 sequence (DNA): TGTGCCAGCAGCTCGGAAGGTACCACTGAAGCTTTCTTT. The chain combines TRBV7-8 with TRBJ1-1; D not certain. The V end lost 4 bases, the J end lost 4 bases, and 10 bases lay between the germline ends. Germline V lookup: CDR1 SGHVS, CDR2 FQNEAQ. The CDR3 is 13 residues long.

This clonotype was recorded at least ten times. The rearrangement joins TRBV28 to TRBJ2-6, with TRBD1 identical over 11 bases. The CDR3 runs 17 residues. The V segment lost 4 bases and the J segment 4 bases; nucleotides outside the gene matches: 6. Germline CDR1 is MDHEN and CDR2 is SYDVKM. The DNA of the CDR3 is TGTGCCAGCAGTTGGACAGGGGGCGCTTCCGGGGCCAACGTCCTGACTTTC. Translation: CASSWTGGASGANVLTF.